Listed below are T cell receptor beta chains from one sample, sequenced in a study of PD-L1 blockade in urothelial cancer. TCRdb keeps only in-frame clones here, not all; method: immunoSEQ multiplex PCR. Among tens of thousands of clones, more than 80% were seen once, and the ten largest hold 1% to 1.5%. Sequenced material: PBMCs, taken around atezolizumab (anti-PD-L1) treatment. The receptors were gathered from a man aged 50 to 59 with urothelial cancer. CDR3s include the opening cysteine and the closing phenylalanine or tryptophan. A D gene is named only where the DNA matches it firmly. Size is omitted from some rows. Given values are once, few, many or a class for expanded clones.

CDR3: CASSGSGSSYNEQFF; J: TRBJ2-1; V: TRBV2; D: TRBD2; size: once
CDR3: CASSDQLAGLREQYF; J: TRBJ2-7; V: TRBV27; D: TRBD2; size: .
CDR3: CASSGTGGNTEAFF; J: TRBJ1-1; V: TRBV18; D: TRBD1; size: .
CDR3: CASSPGRGARGSPLHF; J: TRBJ1-6; V: TRBV19; D: .; size: .
CDR3: CASSLDRVGGYTF; J: TRBJ1-2; V: TRBV19; D: TRBD1; size: few
CDR3: CASSQNLARSYEQYF; J: TRBJ2-7; V: TRBV4-3; D: .; size: .
CDR3: CASSLNTGYEQYF; J: TRBJ2-7; V: TRBV27; D: .; size: .
CDR3: CASSQATGFQETQYF; J: TRBJ2-5; V: TRBV4-1; D: .; size: .
CDR3: CASSGRDRDIQYF; J: TRBJ2-4; V: TRBV11-2; D: TRBD1; size: .
CDR3: CASDRGSNQPQHF; J: TRBJ1-5; V: TRBV19; D: TRBD1; size: .
CDR3: CASSRNTEAFF; J: TRBJ1-1; V: TRBV7-9; D: .; size: .
CDR3: CASRGTSGTYEQYF; J: TRBJ2-7; V: TRBV7-8; D: TRBD2; size: .
CDR3: CASSPGQSDTEAFF; J: TRBJ1-1; V: TRBV10-1; D: .; size: .
CDR3: CASSPFQGGTGELFF; J: TRBJ2-2; V: TRBV9; D: .; size: .
CDR3: CASSDTLKEATETQYF; J: TRBJ2-5; V: TRBV9; D: .; size: once
CDR3: CASSDTRETQYF; J: TRBJ2-5; V: TRBV6-1; D: .; size: .
CDR3: CSVPSGEQYF; J: TRBJ2-7; V: TRBV29-1; D: .; size: .
CDR3: CATSAGTDYQPQHF; J: TRBJ1-5; V: TRBV15; D: TRBD1; size: .
CDR3: CASSQEVGDSRYEQYF; J: TRBJ2-7; V: TRBV4-3; D: .; size: few
CDR3: CASSPGQGRETQYF; J: TRBJ2-5; V: TRBV7-3; D: TRBD1; size: .
CDR3: CSVERANRVNTDTQYF; J: TRBJ2-3; V: TRBV29-1; D: .; size: once
CDR3: CASSFAFRDSGFYEQYF; J: TRBJ2-7; V: TRBV28; D: TRBD1; size: .
CDR3: CASSSQKREGTDTQYF; J: TRBJ2-3; V: TRBV6-6; D: TRBD2; size: .
CDR3: CASSGLAVTYNEQFF; J: TRBJ2-1; V: TRBV5-4; D: TRBD2; size: .
CDR3: CASSLSVGNTIYF; J: TRBJ1-3; V: TRBV5-1; D: .; size: .
CDR3: CASSLDGTTGNTIYF; J: TRBJ1-3; V: TRBV7-9; D: .; size: .
CDR3: CASSPPGYRAGQPQHF; J: TRBJ1-5; V: TRBV19; D: .; size: .